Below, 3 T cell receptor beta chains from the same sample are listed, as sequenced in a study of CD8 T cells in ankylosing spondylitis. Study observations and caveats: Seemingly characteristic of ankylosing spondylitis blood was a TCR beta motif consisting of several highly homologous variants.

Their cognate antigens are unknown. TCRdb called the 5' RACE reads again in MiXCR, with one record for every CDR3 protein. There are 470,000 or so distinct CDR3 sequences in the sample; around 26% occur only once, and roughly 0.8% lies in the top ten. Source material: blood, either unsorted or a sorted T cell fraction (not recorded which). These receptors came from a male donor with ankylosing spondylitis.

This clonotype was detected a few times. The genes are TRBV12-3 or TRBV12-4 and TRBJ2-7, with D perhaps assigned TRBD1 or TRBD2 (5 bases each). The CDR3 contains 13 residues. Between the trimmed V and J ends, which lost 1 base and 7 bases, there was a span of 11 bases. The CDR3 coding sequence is TGTGCCAGCAGTTTAGATGTTGGGGGAGAGCAGTACTTC. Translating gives CASSLDVGGEQYF.

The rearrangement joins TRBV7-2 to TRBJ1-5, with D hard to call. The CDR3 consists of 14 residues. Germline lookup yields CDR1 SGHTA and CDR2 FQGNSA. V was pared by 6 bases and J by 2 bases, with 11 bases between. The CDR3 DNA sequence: TGTGCCAGCAGTCATAGATCGGGCAATCAGCCCCAGCATTTT. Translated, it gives CASSHRSGNQPQHF.

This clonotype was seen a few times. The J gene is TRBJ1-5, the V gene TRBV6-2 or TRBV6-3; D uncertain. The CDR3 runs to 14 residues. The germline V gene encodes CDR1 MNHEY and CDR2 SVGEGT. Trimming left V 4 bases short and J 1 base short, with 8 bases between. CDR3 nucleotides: TGTGCCAGCAGTTTACGGGTGAGCAATCAGCCCCAGCATTTT. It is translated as CASSLRVSNQPQHF.